This T cell receptor beta chain was captured in a study of shared clonotypes between healthy human individuals. Overall study results and limits: Shared clonotypes: about 5% naive CD4, roughly 3.5% naive CD8, about 2.5% memory CD4, 0.4% to 0.5% memory CD8. Generation probabilities were higher for clonotypes shared across all four sorted-subset donors than for unshared ones.

This clone was recorded once. Antigen unknown. Trimming pared 0 bases from V and 14 bases from J, leaving 21 bases between. The CDR3 spans 15 residues. Germline lookup yields CDR1 SGHRS and CDR2 YFSETQ. At a deep level, the assay was run. Profiling relied on immunoSEQ multiplex PCR, and the TCRdb table lists in-frame clones only, not all of them. Counted here are some 2,500,000 clones, around 93% occurring once; the ten biggest clones make up around 0.35%. The chain links TRBV5-1 to TRBJ1-5; the D gene is possibly TRBD1 (5 bases). The sequenced material came from naive CD4+ T cells from PBMCs. Sample subset: CD45RA+ positively selected. The clonotype originates from a man aged 18-30 years in good health. Some clones in this sample may be carry-over from other donors' samples. In DNA, the CDR3 is TGCGCCAGCAGCTTGGGACCGACATCCGGGACTGAAAAGCATTTT. It is translated as CASSLGPTSGTEKHF.